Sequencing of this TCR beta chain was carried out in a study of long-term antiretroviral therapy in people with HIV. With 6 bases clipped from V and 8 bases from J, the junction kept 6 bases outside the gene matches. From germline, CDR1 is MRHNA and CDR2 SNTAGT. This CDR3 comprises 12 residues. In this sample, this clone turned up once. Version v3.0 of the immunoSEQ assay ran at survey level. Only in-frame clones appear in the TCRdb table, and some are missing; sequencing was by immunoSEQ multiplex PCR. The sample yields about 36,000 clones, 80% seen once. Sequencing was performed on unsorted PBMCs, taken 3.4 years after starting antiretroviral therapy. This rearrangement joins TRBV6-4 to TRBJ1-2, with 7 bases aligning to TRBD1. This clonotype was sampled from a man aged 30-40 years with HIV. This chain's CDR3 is CASSNRQGGYTF. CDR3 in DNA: TGTGCCAGCAGCAACAGACAGGGCGGCTACACCTTC.